A single sample is the source of the 30 T cell receptor beta chains below, sequenced in a study of technical replicates of blood from several donors. Clones were sequenced by immunoSEQ multiplex PCR, and TCRdb holds only the in-frame ones, with some missing. The sample records around 80,000 clones, roughly 98% being singletons. The sample was T cells isolated from PBMCs. Receptors originate from a human donor in good health.

V gene TRBV5-1 combines with J gene TRBJ1-1; 8 bases agree with TRBD1. This CDR3 has 16 amino acids. Germline values: CDR1 SGHRS, CDR2 YFSETQ. V shed 0 bases and J 3 bases; nucleotides not matched to a gene: 7. In DNA form, the CDR3 reads TGCGCCAGCAGCTTGGGCAGGGGGCGCTTTGACACTGAAGCTTTCTTT. It is translated as CASSLGRGRFDTEAFF. Complete variable domain (other parts from reference TRBV5-1 and TRBJ1-1): KAGVTQTPRYLIKTRGQQVTLSCSPISGHRSVSWYQQTPGQGLQFLFEYFSETQRNKGNFPGRFSGRQFSNSRSEMNVSTLELGDSALYLCASSLGRGRFDTEAFFGQGTRLTVV.

V and J are TRBV19 and TRBJ1-2; D remains unclear. The CDR3 is 13 residues long. V was trimmed by 5 bases and J by 11 bases, leaving 18 bases between them. Germline V lookup: CDR1 LNHDA, CDR2 SQIVND (reference sequence). CDR3 bases: TGTGCCAGTAGTCCGACCGACTCTCAAGATTACACCTTC. Translated, it gives CASSPTDSQDYTF.

The chain has TRBV18 and TRBJ1-2; the D gene is possibly TRBD1 (6 bases). Germline CDR1 and CDR2: KGHSH and LQKENI. The CDR3 runs 16 residues. The V and J ends lost 2 bases and 4 bases respectively, with 17 bases between them. In nucleotides, the CDR3 is TGTGCCAGCTCACCAATAAGAACGGACAGCATCTATGGCTACACCTTC. Translating it yields CASSPIRTDSIYGYTF.

The genes are TRBV7-8 and TRBJ2-1, with 9 positions matching TRBD2. The CDR3 length is 13 residues. CDR1 and CDR2 (germline): SGHVS, FQNEAQ. V lost 8 bases, J lost 8 bases, and 7 bases stayed unmatched. The CDR3 region has the DNA TGTGCCAGCGGAAATAGCGGGGGAGATGAGCAGTTCTTC. Translating gives CASGNSGGDEQFF.

The V gene is TRBV5-4, the J gene TRBJ1-1; D call uncertain. This CDR3 has 14 amino acids. Per germline, CDR1 SGHNT and CDR2 YYREEE (reference sequence). Deletions cut 0 bases from V and 7 bases from J, with 13 bases between. The chain's CDR3 is CASSLALGLNEAFF. The CDR3 DNA reads TGTGCCAGCAGCTTGGCTTTAGGACTAAATGAAGCTTTCTTT.

The chain uses TRBV19 and TRBJ2-7, with 13 bases aligning to TRBD2. With 4 bases clipped from V and 3 bases from J, the junction kept 9 bases outside the gene matches. The germline V gene has CDR1 LNHDA and CDR2 SQIVND (reference sequence). This CDR3 contains 17 residues. CDR3 sequence (DNA): TGTGCCAGTAGTAGATCGGTACTAGCGGGAGGGCTCTACGAGCAGTACTTC. Its protein product is CASSRSVLAGGLYEQYF.

The rearrangement joins TRBV6-6 to TRBJ2-2; D remains unclear. V gave up 10 bases and J gave up 6 bases, with 9 bases separating them. CDR1 is MNHNY, CDR2 SVGAGI, per germline (reference sequence). CDR3 length: 11 amino acids. The CDR3 spells CATEAAGELFF. The CDR3 DNA reads as TGTGCCACCGAGGCTGCCGGGGAGCTGTTTTTT.

The chain combines TRBV2 with TRBJ2-7; D is perhaps TRBD1 (5 bases). CDR1 is SNHLY and CDR2 is FYNNEI in the germline V gene. CDR3 length: 13 residues. Trimming shortened V by 4 bases and J by 4 bases, and 11 bases separated the two germline ends. The CDR3 is CASSGSQGYEQYF. DNA of the CDR3: TGTGCCAGCAGTGGCTCCCAGGGTTACGAGCAGTACTTC.

V and J are TRBV7-9 and TRBJ1-4; tentative D call: TRBD1 (5 bases). V lost 5 bases, J lost 0 bases, and 13 bases lay in between. Germline-derived CDR1 and CDR2 are SEHNR and FQNEAQ (reference sequence). The CDR3 sequence is 16 residues long. This CDR3 is CASSIRAGTTNEKLFF. CDR3 coding DNA: TGTGCCAGCAGCATCAGGGCTGGGACAACTAATGAAAAACTGTTTTTT.

This clone was recorded only once. CDR3 nucleotides: TGTGCCAGCAGCCCACGGACAGGGATCACTGAAGCTTTCTTT. It translates to CASSPRTGITEAFF. This rearrangement joins TRBV9 to TRBJ1-1, with 8 bases lining up with TRBD1. V shed 4 bases, J shed 4 bases, and the junction held 6 bases outside the gene matches. Germline lookup yields CDR1 SGDLS and CDR2 YYNGEE. This CDR3 has 14 amino acids. Full variable domain (rest looked up from reference TRBV9 and TRBJ1-1): DSGVTQTPKHLITATGQRVTLRCSPRSGDLSVYWYQQSLDQGLQFLIQYYNGEERAKGNILERFSAQQFPDLHSELNLSSLELGDSALYFCASSPRTGITEAFFGQGTRLTVV.

In DNA, the CDR3 is TGTGCCAGCGCGCGGACTAGCGGCTACGAGCAGTACTTC. Its protein is CASARTSGYEQYF. The rearrangement joins TRBV27 to TRBJ2-7; TRBD2 matches at 10 bases. The V segment lost 8 bases and the J segment 3 bases; nucleotides outside the gene matches: 4. This CDR3 contains 13 residues. The germline V gene encodes CDR1 MNHEY and CDR2 SMNVEV (reference sequence).

V is TRBV6-5 and J is TRBJ1-2; 7 positions match TRBD1. Germline V CDR1 and CDR2: MNHEY, SVGAGI. This CDR3 is built from 14 residues. The V segment lost 0 bases and the J segment 5 bases; nucleotides outside the gene matches: 3. The CDR3 loop reads CASSYSARGYGYTF. In DNA, the CDR3 is TGTGCCAGCAGTTACTCTGCCAGGGGGTATGGCTACACCTTC.

This chain joins TRBV19 and TRBJ2-5; no definite D call. This CDR3 spans 12 amino acids. Trimming cost V 5 bases and J 5 bases, with 9 bases left between them. Per the germline V gene, CDR1 is LNHDA and CDR2 is SQIVND (reference sequence). This CDR3 reads CASSGKRETQYF. CDR3 nucleotide sequence: TGTGCCAGTAGTGGAAAGCGTGAGACCCAGTACTTC.

The V call is TRBV7-9, the J call TRBJ2-5; tentatively, D is TRBD1 (6 bases). V lost 7 bases to trimming and J lost 4 bases, with 25 bases between them. Germline V lookup: CDR1 SEHNR, CDR2 FQNEAQ (reference sequence). The CDR3 extends over 17 amino acids. CDR3 residues: CASNPMDTGSATETQYF. As DNA, the CDR3 is TGTGCCAGCAACCCAATGGATACAGGGTCGGCCACAGAGACCCAGTACTTC. Supplemented by reference TRBV7-9 and TRBJ2-5, the full variable domain reads DTGVSQNPRHKITKRGQNVTFRCDPISEHNRLYWYRQTLGQGPEFLTYFQNEAQLEKSRLLSDRFSAERPKGSFSTLEIQRTEQGDSAMYLCASNPMDTGSATETQYFGPGTRLLVL.

This rearrangement joins TRBV5-1 to TRBJ1-4, with D tentatively TRBD1 (5 bases). V lost 0 bases to trimming and J lost 6 bases, with 12 bases between them. Germline assignment: CDR1 SGHRS and CDR2 YFSETQ. The CDR3 sequence is 15 residues long. The DNA for the CDR3 is TGCGCCAGCAGCTTGGGAGTGCAGACAGATGAAAAACTGTTTTTT. Translating gives CASSLGVQTDEKLFF.

V gene TRBV29-1 combines with J gene TRBJ1-1; tentative D call: TRBD1 (5 bases). This CDR3 has 13 amino acids. Per the germline V gene, CDR1 is SQVTM and CDR2 is ANQGSEA. Deletions cut 7 bases from V and 4 bases from J, with 16 bases between. CDR3 sequence (DNA): TGCAGCGCCTCTCGGGGGTTTAGCACTGAAGCTTTCTTT. Protein product: CSASRGFSTEAFF.

V and J are TRBV9 and TRBJ2-2, with TRBD1 matching 8 bases. CDR3 length: 18 amino acids. Trimming took 3 bases from V and 3 from J; bases not matched to a gene: 13. CDR1 SGDLS and CDR2 YYNGEE come from the germline V gene. The CDR3 DNA is TGTGCCAGCAGCGACCACCCGCGGGACAGGCTTGACACCGGGGAGCTGTTTTTT. Translated: CASSDHPRDRLDTGELFF. Drawing the rest from reference TRBV9 and TRBJ2-2, the complete variable domain is DSGVTQTPKHLITATGQRVTLRCSPRSGDLSVYWYQQSLDQGLQFLIQYYNGEERAKGNILERFSAQQFPDLHSELNLSSLELGDSALYFCASSDHPRDRLDTGELFFGEGSRLTVL.

The chain is built from TRBV5-1 and TRBJ2-7, with 9 bases matching TRBD2. CDR1 is SGHRS, CDR2 YFSETQ, per germline. V shed 0 bases and J 5 bases; nucleotides not matched to a gene: 6. CDR3 length: 15 residues. The CDR3 spells CASSLAAGGRDEQYF. The CDR3 DNA reads as TGCGCCAGCAGCTTGGCGGCGGGGGGGCGCGACGAGCAGTACTTC.

V and J are TRBV15 and TRBJ2-1; no clear D. This CDR3 comprises 12 residues. Between the trimmed V and J ends, which lost 0 bases and 10 bases, there was a span of 7 bases. Germline values: CDR1 LNHNV, CDR2 YYDKDF (reference sequence). The CDR3 DNA reads as TGTGCCACCAGCAGAGAGGCCCGAGAGCAGTTCTTC. It is translated as CATSREAREQFF.

The chain joins TRBV6-5 to TRBJ2-7, with D maybe TRBD1 (6 bases). CDR3 length equals 13 residues. Germline-derived CDR1 and CDR2 are MNHEY and SVGAGI. V was pared by 5 bases and J by 0 bases, with 8 bases between. The chain's CDR3 is CASSDRSSYEQYF. The CDR3 DNA follows: TGTGCCAGCAGTGACAGGAGCTCCTACGAGCAGTACTTC.

V and J are TRBV5-6 and TRBJ1-4; 9 bases agree with TRBD1. J gave up 8 bases and V 7 bases, and 12 bases lay outside the gene matches. The CDR3 is made up of 15 amino acids. Looked up from germline, CDR1 is SGHDT and CDR2 is YYEEEE. CDR3 loop: CASLVLGTGTEKLFF. As DNA, the CDR3 is TGTGCCAGCTTAGTCCTCGGGACAGGGACGGAAAAACTGTTTTTT.

The chain uses TRBV7-9 and TRBJ1-4, with D hard to call. The CDR3 covers 16 residues. V lost 1 base, J lost 4 bases, and 13 bases lay in between. Germline V CDR1 and CDR2: SEHNR, FQNEAQ (reference sequence). The DNA for the CDR3 is TGTGCCAGCAGCTTAGGTAGCCTTCCCAATAATGAAAAACTGTTTTTT. It yields the protein CASSLGSLPNNEKLFF. Full variable domain (rest looked up from reference TRBV7-9 and TRBJ1-4): DTGVSQNPRHKITKRGQNVTFRCDPISEHNRLYWYRQTLGQGPEFLTYFQNEAQLEKSRLLSDRFSAERPKGSFSTLEIQRTEQGDSAMYLCASSLGSLPNNEKLFFGSGTQLSVL.

V gene TRBV5-1 combines with J gene TRBJ1-4; tentative D call: TRBD1 (6 bases). CDR3 size: 19 residues. Germline CDR1 and CDR2: SGHRS and YFSETQ. Trimming took off 4 bases at V and 2 bases at J, with 24 bases between the two ends. The CDR3: CASSRIGRTGGLTNEKLFF. CDR3 coding DNA: TGCGCCAGCAGCCGAATCGGAAGGACGGGGGGCCTCACTAATGAAAAACTGTTTTTT.

The gene calls are TRBV6-5 and TRBJ1-1; 7 bases are a match to TRBD1. The CDR3 sequence is 14 residues long. Germline loops: CDR1 MNHEY, CDR2 SVGAGI. Trimming removed 5 bases from V and 3 bases from J; junction bases left unmatched: 6. The CDR3 DNA reads TGTGCCAGCAGTGGCGGGACAGCTTACACTGAAGCTTTCTTT. This encodes CASSGGTAYTEAFF.

The genes are TRBV10-1 and TRBJ1-4, with a possible D match to TRBD1 (5 bases). Germline CDR1 reads WNHNN; CDR2 reads SYGVQD (reference sequence). The CDR3 totals 14 residues. The germline V and J ends were trimmed by 6 bases and 4 bases, with 12 bases remaining between them. The CDR3 loop is CASSTGQDNEKLFF. The CDR3 coding sequence is TGCGCCAGCAGCACCGGACAAGATAATGAAAAACTGTTTTTT.

The CDR3 protein is CASSPRGFAEAFF. The CDR3 coding sequence is TGTGCCAGCAGCCCAAGGGGTTTCGCTGAAGCTTTCTTT. The rearrangement joins TRBV25-1 to TRBJ1-1; TRBD1 might be the D (5 bases). The V gene's germline CDR1 is MGHDK and CDR2 SYGVNS. V lost 6 bases and J lost 6, with 14 bases in between. This CDR3 spans 13 amino acids.

The genes are TRBV29-1 and TRBJ1-2, with D possibly matching TRBD1 (6 bases). The CDR3 sequence is 13 residues long. CDR1 is SQVTM, CDR2 ANQGSEA, per germline. V lost 3 bases to trimming and J lost 0 bases, with 8 bases between them. The CDR3 loop reads CSVEDRSNYGYTF. The CDR3 coding sequence is TGCAGCGTTGAGGACAGATCTAACTATGGCTACACCTTC.

V is TRBV2 and J is TRBJ2-3; D not certain. Trimming took 9 bases from V and 0 from J, leaving 13 bases between them. The CDR3 consists of 14 residues. Looked up from germline, CDR1 is SNHLY and CDR2 is FYNNEI. DNA for the CDR3: TGTGCCAGTAGCCCCTGGTCGAGCACAGATACGCAGTATTTT. This codes for CASSPWSSTDTQYF.

The V gene is TRBV7-9, the J gene TRBJ1-4; D is perhaps TRBD1 (6 bases). Per the germline V gene, CDR1 is SEHNR and CDR2 is FQNEAQ (reference sequence). CDR3 length equals 15 residues. Trimming stripped 3 bases from V and 4 bases from J, with 12 bases between. DNA for the CDR3: TGTGCCAGCAGCTTTTCGGACAGCTTTAATGAAAAACTGTTTTTT. Translated: CASSFSDSFNEKLFF.

This rearrangement joins TRBV7-2 to TRBJ1-3; D uncertain. Germline V gives CDR1 SGHTA, CDR2 FQGNSA. Trimming removed 0 bases from V and 0 bases from J, with 9 bases in between. The length of the CDR3 is 16 residues. The CDR3 protein is CASSLAGSLSGNTIYF. DNA for the CDR3: TGTGCCAGCAGCTTAGCGGGCAGCCTCTCTGGAAACACCATATATTTT.